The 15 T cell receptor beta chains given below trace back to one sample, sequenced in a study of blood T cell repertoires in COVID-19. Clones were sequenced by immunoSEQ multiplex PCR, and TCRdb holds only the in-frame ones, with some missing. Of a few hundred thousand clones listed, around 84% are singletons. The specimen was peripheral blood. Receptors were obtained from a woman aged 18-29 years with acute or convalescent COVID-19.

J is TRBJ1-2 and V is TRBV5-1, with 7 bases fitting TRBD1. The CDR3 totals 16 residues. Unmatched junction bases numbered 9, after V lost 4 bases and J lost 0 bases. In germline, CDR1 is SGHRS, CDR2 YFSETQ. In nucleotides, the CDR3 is TGCGCCAGCAGCCTTAACAGGGGAGCAGCTAACTATGGCTACACCTTC. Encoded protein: CASSLNRGAANYGYTF.

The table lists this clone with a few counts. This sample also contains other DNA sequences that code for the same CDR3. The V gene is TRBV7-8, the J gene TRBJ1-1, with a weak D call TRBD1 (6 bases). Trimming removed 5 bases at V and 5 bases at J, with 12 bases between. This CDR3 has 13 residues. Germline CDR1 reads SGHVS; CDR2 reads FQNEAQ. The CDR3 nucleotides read TGTGCCAGCAGCCTAAACAGGGAGACTGAAGCTTTCTTT. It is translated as CASSLNRETEAFF.

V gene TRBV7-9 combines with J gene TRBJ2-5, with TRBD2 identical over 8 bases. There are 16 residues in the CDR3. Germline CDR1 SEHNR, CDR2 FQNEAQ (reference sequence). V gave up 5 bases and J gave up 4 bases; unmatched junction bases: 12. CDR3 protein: CASSLGLSAGVETQYF. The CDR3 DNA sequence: TGTGCCAGCAGCCTAGGCTTGTCAGCGGGGGTAGAGACCCAGTACTTC.

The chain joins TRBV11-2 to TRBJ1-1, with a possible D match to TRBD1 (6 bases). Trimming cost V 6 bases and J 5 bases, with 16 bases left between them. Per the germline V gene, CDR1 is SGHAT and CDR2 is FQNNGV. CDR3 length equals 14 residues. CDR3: CASSPKGGNTEAFF. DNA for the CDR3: TGTGCCAGCAGTCCCAAGGGGGGGAATACTGAAGCTTTCTTT. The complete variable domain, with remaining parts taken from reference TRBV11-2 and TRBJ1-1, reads EAGVAQSPRYKIIEKRQSVAFWCNPISGHATLYWYQQILGQGPKLLIQFQNNGVVDDSQLPKDRFSAERLKGVDSTLKIQPAKLEDSAVYLCASSPKGGNTEAFFGQGTRLTVV.

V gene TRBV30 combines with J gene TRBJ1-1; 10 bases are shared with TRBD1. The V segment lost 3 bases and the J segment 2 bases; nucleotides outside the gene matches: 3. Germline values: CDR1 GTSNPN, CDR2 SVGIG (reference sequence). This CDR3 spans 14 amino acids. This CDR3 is CAWSRTGGNTEAFF. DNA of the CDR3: TGTGCCTGGAGCCGGACAGGGGGAAACACTGAAGCTTTCTTT.

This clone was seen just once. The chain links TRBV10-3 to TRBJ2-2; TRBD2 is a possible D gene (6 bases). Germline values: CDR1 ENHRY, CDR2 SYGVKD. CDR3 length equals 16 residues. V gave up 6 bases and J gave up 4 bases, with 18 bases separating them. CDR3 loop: CAISDGVGGPTGELFF. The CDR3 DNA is TGTGCCATCAGCGATGGGGTGGGGGGTCCCACCGGGGAGCTGTTTTTT.

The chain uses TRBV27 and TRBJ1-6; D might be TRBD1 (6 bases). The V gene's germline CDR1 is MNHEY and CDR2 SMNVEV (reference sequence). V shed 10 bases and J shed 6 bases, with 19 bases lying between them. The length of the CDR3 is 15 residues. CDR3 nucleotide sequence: TGTGCCACCACCCACCGGGGGGGCCTTAATTCACCCCTCCACTTT. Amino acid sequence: CATTHRGGLNSPLHF.

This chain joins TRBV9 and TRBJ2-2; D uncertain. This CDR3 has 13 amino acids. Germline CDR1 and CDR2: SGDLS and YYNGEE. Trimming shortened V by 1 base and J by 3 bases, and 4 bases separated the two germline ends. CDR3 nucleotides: TGTGCCAGCAGCGTACGTTACACCGGGGAGCTGTTTTTT. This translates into CASSVRYTGELFF.

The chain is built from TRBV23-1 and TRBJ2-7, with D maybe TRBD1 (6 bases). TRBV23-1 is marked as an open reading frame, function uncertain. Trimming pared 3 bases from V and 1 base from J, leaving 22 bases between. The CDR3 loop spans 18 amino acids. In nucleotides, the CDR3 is TGCGCCAGCAGTCAGCCTTCGTCCAGGGGACCCGAGTCCTACGAGCAGTACTTC. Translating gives CASSQPSSRGPESYEQYF.

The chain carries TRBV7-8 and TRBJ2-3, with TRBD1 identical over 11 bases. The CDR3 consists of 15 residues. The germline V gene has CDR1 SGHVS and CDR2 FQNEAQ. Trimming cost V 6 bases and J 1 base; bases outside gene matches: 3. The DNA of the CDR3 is TGTGCCAGCAGGCGGACAGGGGGCGGCACAGATACGCAGTATTTT. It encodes CASRRTGGGTDTQYF.

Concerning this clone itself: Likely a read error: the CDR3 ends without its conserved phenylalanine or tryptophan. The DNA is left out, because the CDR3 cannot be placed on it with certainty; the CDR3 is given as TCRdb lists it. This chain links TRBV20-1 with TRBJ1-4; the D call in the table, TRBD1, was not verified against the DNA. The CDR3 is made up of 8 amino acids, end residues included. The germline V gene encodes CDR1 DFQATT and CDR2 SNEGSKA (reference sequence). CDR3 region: CSDGQVLI.

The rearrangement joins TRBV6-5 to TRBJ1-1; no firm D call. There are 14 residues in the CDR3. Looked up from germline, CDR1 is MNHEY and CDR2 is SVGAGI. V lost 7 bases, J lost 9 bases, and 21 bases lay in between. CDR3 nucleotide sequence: TGTGCCAGCATCCGAAGCGGGCAAGTTGATAAAGCTTTCTTT. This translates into CASIRSGQVDKAFF.

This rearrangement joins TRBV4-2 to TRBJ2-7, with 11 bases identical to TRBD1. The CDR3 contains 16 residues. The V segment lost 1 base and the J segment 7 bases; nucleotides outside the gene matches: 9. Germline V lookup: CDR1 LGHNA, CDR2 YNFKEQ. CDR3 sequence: CASSQGLRDRGKEQYF. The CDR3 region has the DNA TGTGCCAGCAGCCAAGGCCTCCGGGACAGGGGGAAAGAGCAGTACTTC.

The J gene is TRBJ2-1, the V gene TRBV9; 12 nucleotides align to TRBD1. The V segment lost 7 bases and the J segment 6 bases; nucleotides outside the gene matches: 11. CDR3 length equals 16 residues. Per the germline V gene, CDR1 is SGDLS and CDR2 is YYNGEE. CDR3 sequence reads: CASGPAGTGGINEQFF. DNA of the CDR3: TGTGCCAGCGGCCCTGCGGGGACAGGGGGCATCAATGAGCAGTTCTTC.

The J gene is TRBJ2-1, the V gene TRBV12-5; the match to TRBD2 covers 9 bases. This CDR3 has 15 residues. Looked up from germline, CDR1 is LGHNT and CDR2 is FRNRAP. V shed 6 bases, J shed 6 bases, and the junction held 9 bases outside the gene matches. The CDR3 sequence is CASGHGTSPTNEQFF. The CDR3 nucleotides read TGTGCTAGTGGCCACGGGACTAGCCCCACCAATGAGCAGTTCTTC.